Below are 20 T cell receptor beta chains sequenced from a single sample in a study of siplizumab effects on memory and regulatory T cells (dated by TCRdb to about 2019). Libraries were prepared through the immunoSEQ multiplex PCR assay. The table comes from immuneACCESS by way of TCRdb, which keeps in-frame sequences with V and J called. Part of the clones is missing from these tables; in studies checked, under half for an unresolved V gene and the rest for unknown reasons. The sample has some 88,000 clones on record, 70% to 90% of them singletons. Jointly, the top ten make up approximately 15% of the sample. Sequencing used CD4+ T cells sorted from blood. These receptor sequences come from a human donor in good health.

This chain links TRBV5-1 with TRBJ2-2; 10 positions agree with TRBD2. The CDR3 loop spans 16 amino acids. CDR1 and CDR2 (germline): SGHRS, YFSETQ. The J segment lost 4 bases and the V segment lost 4 bases, leaving 7 bases of the junction unmatched. In DNA, the CDR3 is TGCGCCAGCAGCACCGGACTAGCGGAATTCACCGGGGAGCTGTTTTTT. The encoded protein is CASSTGLAEFTGELFF.

V is TRBV11-1 and J is TRBJ2-1; TRBD2 matches 10 bases. This CDR3 comprises 15 residues. Germline CDR1 is SGHAT and CDR2 is FQDESV (reference sequence). Germline trimming cut 3 bases from V and 9 bases from J; bases unmatched to any gene: 8. The CDR3 nucleotides read TGTGCCAGCAGCTTGGACCTAGCGGGAGCGGGTGAGCAGTTCTTC. Translating it yields CASSLDLAGAGEQFF.

This chain uses TRBV4-2 with TRBJ1-2, with 10 bases matching TRBD1. With 1 base clipped from V and 5 bases from J, the junction kept 4 bases outside the gene matches. The CDR3 runs 15 residues. CDR1 LGHNA and CDR2 YNFKEQ come from the germline V gene. The DNA for the CDR3 is TGTGCCAGCAGCCAAGGGACAGGGGGAGGTTATGGCTACACCTTC. Amino acid sequence: CASSQGTGGGYGYTF.

The table lists this clone with a count of one. This chain connects TRBV18 to TRBJ1-5, with D possibly being TRBD1 (5 bases). Trimming shortened V by 2 bases and J by 0 bases, and 17 bases separated the two germline ends. This CDR3 is 18 amino acids long. Per the germline V gene, CDR1 is KGHSH and CDR2 is LQKENI. The CDR3 DNA reads TGTGCCAGCTCACCAAAACCGTCAGGGCTTCCTAGCAATCAGCCCCAGCATTTT. This sequence encodes CASSPKPSGLPSNQPQHF.

V usage is TRBV5-1 and J usage is TRBJ2-7, with a possible D match to TRBD1 (6 bases). The CDR3 is 16 residues long. Germline-derived CDR1 and CDR2 are SGHRS and YFSETQ. Trimming removed 6 bases at V and 5 bases at J, with 24 bases between. CDR3 DNA: TGCGCCAGCAACTACCAAACCGGGACAAGGTCCAACGAGCAGTACTTC. As protein: CASNYQTGTRSNEQYF.

The chain joins TRBV11-3 to TRBJ2-6, with no clear D. The germline V gene has CDR1 SGHNT and CDR2 YENEEA. Deletions cut 1 base from V and 4 bases from J, with 11 bases between. This CDR3 contains 16 residues. In DNA, the CDR3 is TGTGCCAGCAGCTTAGTATTGGGATCCGGGGCCAACGTCCTGACTTTC. The encoded protein is CASSLVLGSGANVLTF.

On this clone: The junction does not match germline at one end; this may be a read error. V is TRBV9 and J is TRBJ2-3; D could derive from TRBD1 or TRBD2 (5 bases each). Germline CDR1 and CDR2: SGDLS and YYNGEE. The length of the CDR3 is 15 residues. CDR3 bases: TGTGCCTGCAGCCCTCGGGACCGATACACAGATACGCAGTATTTT. It specifies CACSPRDRYTDTQYF.

The DNA for the CDR3 is TGTGCCAGCAATAACGTGGGAGGTCAGGGTTTTGGCTACACCTTC. Its translation: CASNNVGGQGFGYTF. The gene calls are TRBV6-6 and TRBJ1-2; TRBD1 is a possible D gene (5 bases). The germline V and J ends were trimmed by 7 bases and 7 bases, with 22 bases remaining between them. The CDR3 covers 15 residues. Germline CDR1 MNHNY, CDR2 SVGAGI (reference sequence).

This chain joins TRBV11-3 and TRBJ1-1; a weak D match, TRBD1 (5 bases). Per the germline V gene, CDR1 is SGHNT and CDR2 is YENEEA. V dropped 2 bases and J dropped 0 bases, with 19 bases sitting between them. The CDR3 consists of 18 residues. CDR3 sequence (DNA): TGTGCCAGCAGCTTACGTAGCGGGGCACCGATTTTGAACACTGAAGCTTTCTTT. It specifies CASSLRSGAPILNTEAFF.

V usage is TRBV10-2 and J usage is TRBJ2-5, with D possibly matching TRBD2 (6 bases). The CDR3 length is 15 residues. Between the trimmed V and J ends, which lost 0 bases and 5 bases, there was a span of 13 bases. CDR1 and CDR2 (germline): WSHSY, SAAADI. The CDR3 DNA is TGCGCCAGCAGTGAGTCGAGAAGCGGGTGGGAGACCCAGTACTTC. Translating it yields CASSESRSGWETQYF.

V gene TRBV11-3 combines with J gene TRBJ1-1; no reliable D call. Looked up from germline, CDR1 is SGHNT and CDR2 is YENEEA. V dropped 1 base and J dropped 0 bases, with 6 bases sitting between them. The CDR3 spans 14 residues. CDR3 region: CASSLGGLNTEAFF. The CDR3 nucleotides read TGTGCCAGCAGCTTAGGCGGCCTGAACACTGAAGCTTTCTTT. The complete variable domain, with remaining parts taken from reference TRBV11-3 and TRBJ1-1, reads EAGVVQSPRYKIIEKKQPVAFWCNPISGHNTLYWYLQNLGQGPELLIRYENEEAVDDSQLPKDRFSAERLKGVDSTLKIQPAELGDSAVYLCASSLGGLNTEAFFGQGTRLTVV.

To note about this clone: A read error may account for a junction end that differs from germline. The V gene is TRBV2, the J gene TRBJ2-7, with TRBD1 matching 7 bases. CDR1 and CDR2 from the germline V gene are SNHLY and FYNNEI. CDR3 length: 13 amino acids. The CDR3 DNA reads as TGTGCCAGCAGCCGGGACAGCAACCTCCTGGGCCTGTTC. This gives the protein CASSRDSNLLGLF.

The chain links TRBV27 to TRBJ2-5; 7 nucleotides align to TRBD1. The trim removed 6 bases at V and 4 bases at J, leaving 5 bases unmatched. The CDR3 length is 13 residues. CDR1 is MNHEY and CDR2 is SMNVEV in the germline V gene (reference sequence). CDR3 bases: TGTGCCAGCAGGGATGCAGGGGGAGAGACCCAGTACTTC. This gives the protein CASRDAGGETQYF.

This chain uses TRBV6-5 with TRBJ1-2; 7 bases match TRBD1. This CDR3 has 14 amino acids. J was trimmed by 4 bases and V by 5 bases; bases with no gene match: 7. CDR1 and CDR2 from the germline V gene are MNHEY and SVGAGI. The CDR3 sequence: CASSPGGYGYGYTF. CDR3 nucleotide sequence: TGTGCCAGCAGTCCAGGGGGATACGGCTATGGCTACACCTTC.

This chain links TRBV10-2 with TRBJ2-1; TRBD1 matches at 8 bases. Looked up from germline, CDR1 is WSHSY and CDR2 is SAAADI. The CDR3 has 15 residues. Trimming cost V 0 bases and J 7 bases; bases outside gene matches: 5. The CDR3 DNA reads as TGCGCCAGCAGTGAGTCCCGGACAGGGAGGAATGAGCAGTTCTTC. This encodes CASSESRTGRNEQFF.

This clone was seen a few times. The chain uses TRBV5-5 and TRBJ1-5; no clear D gene. Germline V lookup: CDR1 SGHKS, CDR2 YYEKEE (reference sequence). The CDR3 has 16 residues. Trimming stripped 2 bases from V and 1 base from J, with 13 bases between. In DNA form, the CDR3 reads TGTGCCAGCAGCTTCTTCGGGGAGTTAAGCAATCAGCCCCAGCATTTT. Translation gives CASSFFGELSNQPQHF.

The rearrangement joins TRBV9 to TRBJ2-3; 7 bases agree with TRBD1. From germline, CDR1 is SGDLS and CDR2 YYNGEE. The CDR3 spans 15 residues. Germline trimming cut 2 bases from V and 2 bases from J; bases unmatched to any gene: 5. This CDR3 reads CASSVLQGHTDTQYF. The CDR3 DNA sequence: TGTGCCAGCAGCGTTTTACAGGGGCACACAGATACGCAGTATTTT. Full variable domain (rest looked up from reference TRBV9 and TRBJ2-3): DSGVTQTPKHLITATGQRVTLRCSPRSGDLSVYWYQQSLDQGLQFLIQYYNGEERAKGNILERFSAQQFPDLHSELNLSSLELGDSALYFCASSVLQGHTDTQYFGPGTRLTVL.

The V gene is TRBV28, the J gene TRBJ1-2; 9 positions match TRBD1. The trim removed 8 bases at V and 5 bases at J, leaving 12 bases unmatched. The CDR3 runs 15 residues. Looked up from germline, CDR1 is MDHEN and CDR2 is SYDVKM. The CDR3 DNA is TGTGCCAGCTGGAGGGGGGACAGGGTCGAGTATGGCTACACCTTC. It translates to CASWRGDRVEYGYTF.

The chain uses TRBV7-2 and TRBJ2-7, with TRBD2 matching over 9 bases. The J segment lost 4 bases and the V segment lost 0 bases, leaving 4 bases of the junction unmatched. This CDR3 contains 15 residues. Germline CDR1 reads SGHTA; CDR2 reads FQGNSA. In DNA, the CDR3 is TGTGCCAGCAGCTTAGCTAGCGGGAGTCCATACGAGCAGTACTTC. Amino acids: CASSLASGSPYEQYF.

This clone was counted only a few times. This chain links TRBV5-1 with TRBJ2-1, with 10 bases aligning to TRBD2. V shed 10 bases and J 9 bases; nucleotides not matched to a gene: 19. The CDR3 covers 16 residues. CDR1 is SGHRS, CDR2 YFSETQ, per germline. CDR3 DNA sequence: TGCGCCTTCCAAAAGGGATCTAGCGGGAGTTTCGCTGAGCAGTTCTTC. Its protein product is CAFQKGSSGSFAEQFF.